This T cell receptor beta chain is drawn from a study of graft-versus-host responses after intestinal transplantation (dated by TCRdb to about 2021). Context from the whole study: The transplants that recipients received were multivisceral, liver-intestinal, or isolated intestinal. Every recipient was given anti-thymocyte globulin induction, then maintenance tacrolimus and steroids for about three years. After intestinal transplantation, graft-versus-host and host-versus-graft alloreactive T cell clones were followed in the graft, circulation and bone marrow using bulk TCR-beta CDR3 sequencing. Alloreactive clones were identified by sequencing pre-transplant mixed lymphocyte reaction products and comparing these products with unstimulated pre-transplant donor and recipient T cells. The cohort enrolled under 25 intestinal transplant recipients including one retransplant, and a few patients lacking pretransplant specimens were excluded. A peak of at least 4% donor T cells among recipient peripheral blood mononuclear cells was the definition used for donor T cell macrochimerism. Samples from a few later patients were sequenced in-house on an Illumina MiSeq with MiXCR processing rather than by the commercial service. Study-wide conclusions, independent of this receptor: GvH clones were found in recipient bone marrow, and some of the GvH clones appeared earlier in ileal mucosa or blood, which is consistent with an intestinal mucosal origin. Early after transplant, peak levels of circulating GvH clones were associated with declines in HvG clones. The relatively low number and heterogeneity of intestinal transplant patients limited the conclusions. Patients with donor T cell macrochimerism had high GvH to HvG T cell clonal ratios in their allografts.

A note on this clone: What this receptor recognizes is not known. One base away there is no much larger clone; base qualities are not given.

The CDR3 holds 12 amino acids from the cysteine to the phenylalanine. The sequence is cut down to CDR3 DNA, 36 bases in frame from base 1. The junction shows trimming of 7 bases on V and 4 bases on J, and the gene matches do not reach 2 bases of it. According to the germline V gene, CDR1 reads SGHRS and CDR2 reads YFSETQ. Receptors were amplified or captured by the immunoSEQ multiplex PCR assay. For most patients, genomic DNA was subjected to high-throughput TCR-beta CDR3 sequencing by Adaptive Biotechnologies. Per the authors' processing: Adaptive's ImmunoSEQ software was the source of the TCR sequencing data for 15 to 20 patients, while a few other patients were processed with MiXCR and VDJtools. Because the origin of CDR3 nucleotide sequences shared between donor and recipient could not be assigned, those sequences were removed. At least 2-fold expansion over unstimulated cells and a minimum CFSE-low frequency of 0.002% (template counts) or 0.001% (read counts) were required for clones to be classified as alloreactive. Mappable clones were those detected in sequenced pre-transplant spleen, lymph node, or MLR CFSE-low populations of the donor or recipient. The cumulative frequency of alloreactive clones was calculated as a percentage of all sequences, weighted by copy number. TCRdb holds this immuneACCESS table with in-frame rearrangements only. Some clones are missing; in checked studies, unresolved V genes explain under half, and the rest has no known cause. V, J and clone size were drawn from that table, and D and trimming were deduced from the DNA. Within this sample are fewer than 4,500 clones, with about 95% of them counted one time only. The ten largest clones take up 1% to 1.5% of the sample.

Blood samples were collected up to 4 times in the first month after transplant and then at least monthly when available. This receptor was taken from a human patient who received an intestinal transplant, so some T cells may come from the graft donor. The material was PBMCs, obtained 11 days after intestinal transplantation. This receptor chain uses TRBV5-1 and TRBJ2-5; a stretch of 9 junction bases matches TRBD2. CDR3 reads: CASRGGAETQYF. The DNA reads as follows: TGCGCCAGCCGCGGGGGGGCAGAGACCCAGTACTTC.